This T cell receptor beta chain was obtained from a study of blood T cell repertoires in COVID-19. Trimming removed 2 bases from V and 2 bases from J; junction bases left unmatched: 2. This CDR3 is 14 amino acids long. Germline V gene lookup returns CDR1 MDHEN and CDR2 SYDVKM. The repertoire was sequenced with immunoSEQ multiplex PCR; TCRdb's copy has only in-frame clones and lacks some. The repertoire holds tens of thousands of clones, about 89% seen once, with about 7.3% in the top ten. Sequencing input: peripheral blood. The source of this sequence is a woman aged 55-75 years with active or convalescent COVID-19. V gene TRBV28 combines with J gene TRBJ1-1; TRBD1 matches at 7 bases. CDR3 region: CASSLEGANTEAFF. Written as DNA, the CDR3 is TGTGCCAGCAGTTTAGAGGGGGCAAACACTGAAGCTTTCTTT. Combining the CDR3 with reference TRBV28 and TRBJ1-1 gives the whole variable domain DVKVTQSSRYLVKRTGEKVFLECVQDMDHENMFWYRQDPGLGLRLIYFSYDVKMKEKGDIPEGYSVSREKKERFSLILESASTNQTSMYLCASSLEGANTEAFFGQGTRLTVV.